A selection of T cell receptor beta chains follows, all from one sample in a study of T cell responses to AZD1222 COVID-19 vaccine. Sequenced by immunoSEQ multiplex PCR; TCRdb stores in-frame clones only, minus some. The sample holds under 100,000 clones, under 95% seen once. Sequenced here: peripheral blood, sampled on day 0 of MenACWY control vaccination. Receptor source: an adult in good health. CDR3s include the opening cysteine and the closing phenylalanine or tryptophan. The order of the fields is clone size, D gene, J gene, V gene, CDR3 protein, CDR3 DNA. The D gene is left open where the match is weak. Rows give clone size only sometimes, using once, few, many, or a class for an expanded clone.

>.|TRBD1|TRBJ1-2|TRBV18
CASSPTTNGAMGQGAGGYTF
TGTGCCAGCTCACCGACGACGAATGGAGCTATGGGGCAGGGGGCTGGTGGCTACACCTTC
>.|TRBD1|TRBJ2-6|TRBV4-1
CASSQDRDSYSGANVLTF
TGCGCCAGCAGCCAAGACCGGGACAGTTACTCTGGGGCCAACGTCCTGACTTTC
>.|.|TRBJ2-3|TRBV27
CASTPEIDTQYF
TGTGCCAGCACCCCGGAGATAGATACGCAGTATTTT
>.|.|TRBJ2-4|TRBV15
CATSREGVANIQYF
TGTGCCACCAGCAGAGAAGGAGTTGCGAACATTCAGTACTTC
>once|TRBD1|TRBJ2-1|TRBV6-5
CASSLLGQGANEQFF
TGTGCCAGCAGTCTCCTAGGACAGGGAGCCAATGAGCAGTTCTTC
>.|TRBD1|TRBJ2-3|TRBV7-9
CASSSRDRGGTDTQYF
TGTGCCAGCAGCTCGAGAGACAGGGGAGGCACAGATACGCAGTATTTT
>.|.|TRBJ2-7|TRBV5-1
CASLFHEQYF
TGCGCCAGCTTATTTCACGAGCAGTACTTC
>.|TRBD1|TRBJ2-7|TRBV6-5
CASRRQGAGHEQYF
TGTGCCAGCAGGAGACAGGGGGCGGGCCACGAGCAGTACTTC
>.|TRBD2|TRBJ2-5|TRBV2
CASSDMAGGGETQYF
TGTGCCAGCAGTGACATGGCGGGAGGAGGAGAGACCCAGTACTTC
>.|.|TRBJ2-6|TRBV27
CASSLSFAQPGANVLTF
TGTGCCAGCAGTTTATCGTTTGCGCAGCCTGGGGCCAACGTCCTGACTTTC
>.|TRBD1|TRBJ1-2|TRBV19
CASSIATGAYGYTF
TGTGCCAGTAGTATCGCTACAGGGGCCTATGGCTACACCTTC
>.|.|TRBJ1-5|TRBV7-2
CASSLAQDQPQHF
TGTGCCAGCAGCTTAGCCCAAGATCAGCCCCAGCATTTT
>.|.|TRBJ2-5|TRBV5-4
CASSLAGLSRGTIQETQYF
TGTGCCAGCAGCTTGGCCGGTCTTAGTAGGGGTACAATCCAAGAGACCCAGTACTTC
>.|TRBD1|TRBJ1-5|TRBV19
CASSMVRGPRQPQHF
TGTGCCAGTAGTATGGTCAGGGGGCCTCGTCAGCCCCAGCATTTT
>.|TRBD1|TRBJ1-1|TRBV19
CASSTGQGITEAFF
TGTGCCAGTAGTACGGGACAGGGGATCACTGAAGCTTTCTTT
>.|.|TRBJ1-2|TRBV12-3/TRBV12-4
CASSLDGDGYTF
TGTGCCAGCAGTTTAGATGGGGATGGCTACACCTTC
>.|TRBD2|TRBJ2-3|TRBV20-1
CSASGLVRGGRTDTQYF
TGCAGTGCTAGTGGACTAGTGCGGGGGGGGAGGACAGATACGCAGTATTTT
>.|TRBD2|TRBJ2-3|TRBV4-3
CASSLKQLAGLTDTQYF
TGCGCCAGCAGCTTAAAGCAACTAGCGGGGCTCACAGATACGCAGTATTTT
>.|TRBD1|TRBJ1-4|TRBV4-3
CASSQVALRQGSELFF
TGCGCCAGCAGCCAAGTCGCCCTCCGACAGGGGTCGGAACTGTTTTTT
>.|TRBD1|TRBJ1-2|TRBV19
CASSTTGGSGGYTF
TGTGCCAGTAGTACGACAGGGGGATCGGGTGGCTACACCTTC
>.|.|TRBJ1-2|TRBV30
CAWTGREMYGYTF
TGTGCCTGGACAGGCAGGGAGATGTATGGCTACACCTTC
>.|TRBD2|TRBJ2-7|TRBV19
CASSTSGLTYEQYF
TGTGCCAGTAGTACCTCGGGACTAACCTACGAGCAGTACTTC
>few|.|TRBJ2-5|TRBV5-1
CASSWGQEETQYF
TGCGCCAGCAGCTGGGGCCAGGAAGAGACCCAGTACTTC
>.|.|TRBJ2-7|TRBV27
CASRLTASSTYEQYF
TGTGCCAGCAGGCTGACAGCCTCTTCTACCTACGAGCAGTACTTC
>.|TRBD2|TRBJ2-3|TRBV7-2
CASSIGTSGITDTQYF
TGTGCCAGCAGCATTGGGACTAGCGGGATCACAGATACGCAGTATTTT
>.|TRBD1|TRBJ1-6|TRBV4-1
CASSQDLRTGGIWNSPLHF
TGCGCCAGCAGCCAAGATTTAAGGACAGGGGGTATTTGGAATTCACCCCTCCACTTT
>.|.|TRBJ1-1|TRBV3-1/TRBV3-2
CASSQTTKLPRTEAFF
TGTGCCAGCAGCCAAACGACGAAACTCCCGAGGACTGAAGCTTTCTTT
>.|TRBD1|TRBJ1-6|TRBV7-3
CASSSTGDNSPLHF
TGTGCCAGCAGCTCGACAGGGGATAATTCACCCCTCCACTTT
>.|TRBD1|TRBJ2-7|TRBV2
CASRGTGGYEQYF
TGTGCCAGCCGAGGGACAGGGGGCTACGAGCAGTACTTC
>.|TRBD1|TRBJ1-4|TRBV18
CASSQDRVGEKLFF
TGTGCCAGCTCACAAGACAGGGTGGGAGAAAAACTGTTTTTT
>.|.|TRBJ2-2|TRBV5-1
CASSLGGQNTGELFF
TGCGCCAGCAGCTTGGGGGGACAGAACACCGGGGAGCTGTTTTTT
>.|TRBD2|TRBJ2-3|TRBV7-3
CASSPLAGSTDTQYF
TGTGCCAGCAGTCCTCTAGCGGGAAGCACAGATACGCAGTATTTT
>.|TRBD2|TRBJ2-2|TRBV7-2
CASSSLIVAGGRGGELFF
TGTGCCAGCAGCTCCCTAATAGTGGCGGGAGGAAGGGGCGGGGAGCTGTTTTTT
>.|TRBD1|TRBJ1-6|TRBV27
CASRITGGASYNSPLHF
TGTGCCAGCCGTATAACAGGGGGCGCCTCCTATAATTCACCCCTCCACTTT
>.|TRBD2|TRBJ2-2|TRBV2
CASGTGTKNTGELFF
TGTGCCAGCGGAACCGGGACTAAGAACACCGGGGAGCTGTTTTTT
>.|.|TRBJ1-3|TRBV12-3/TRBV12-4
CASYGSSGNTIYF
TGTGCCAGCTACGGTAGCTCTGGAAACACCATATATTTT
>.|.|TRBJ1-4|TRBV28
CASSNRLGNEKLFF
TGTGCCAGCAGCAATAGACTGGGTAATGAAAAACTGTTTTTT
>.|.|TRBJ2-3|TRBV20-1
CSAPMDTQYF
TGCAGTGCGCCCATGGATACGCAGTATTTT
>.|.|TRBJ1-5|TRBV6-1
CASSEWGGNNQPQHF
TGTGCCAGCAGTGAATGGGGGGGTAACAATCAGCCCCAGCATTTT
>.|.|TRBJ2-3|TRBV27
CASSLNGVTDTQYF
TGTGCCAGCAGTTTAAACGGCGTCACAGATACGCAGTATTTT
>.|.|TRBJ2-7|TRBV11-3
CASSLDQDRSSYEQYF
TGTGCCAGCAGCTTAGATCAGGACCGATCCTCCTACGAGCAGTACTTC
>.|.|TRBJ1-6|TRBV5-1
CASSPDGSFNNSPLHF
TGCGCCAGCAGCCCCGACGGCAGCTTCAATAATTCACCCCTCCACTTT
>.|TRBD1|TRBJ1-1|TRBV13
CASSFDRGRTEAFF
TGTGCCAGCAGCTTCGACAGGGGGAGGACTGAAGCTTTCTTT
>.|TRBD2|TRBJ2-1|TRBV15
CATSRSGGVANEQFF
TGTGCCACCAGCAGGTCGGGGGGTGTGGCCAATGAGCAGTTCTTC
>.|TRBD1|TRBJ1-4|TRBV28
CASSPLRQGASEKLFF
TGTGCCAGCAGTCCCCTGAGACAGGGGGCATCTGAAAAACTGTTTTTT
>.|TRBD1|TRBJ2-7|TRBV4-3
CASSRGQGMGYEQYF
TGCGCCAGCAGCCGCGGACAGGGGATGGGCTACGAGCAGTACTTC
>.|TRBD1|TRBJ2-4|TRBV7-2
CASSLMDRIGQNIQYF
TGTGCCAGCAGCTTGATGGACAGGATCGGCCAAAACATTCAGTACTTC
>.|.|TRBJ1-6|TRBV5-6
CASSLLHSPLHF
TGTGCCAGCAGCTTGTTACATTCACCCCTCCACTTT
>.|TRBD2|TRBJ2-7|TRBV6-2/TRBV6-3
CASSRTSGRAYEQYF
TGTGCCAGCAGCCGAACTAGCGGGAGAGCCTACGAGCAGTACTTC
>.|.|TRBJ1-1|TRBV5-1
CASSLKWPGGHDTEAFF
TGCGCCAGCAGCTTGAAGTGGCCGGGGGGTCATGACACTGAAGCTTTCTTT
>.|.|TRBJ1-5|TRBV19
CASSIGDSNQPQHF
TGTGCCAGTAGTATAGGCGATAGCAATCAGCCCCAGCATTTT
>.|.|TRBJ2-2|TRBV5-5
CASSPVWVGTGELFF
TGTGCCAGCAGCCCGGTCTGGGTCGGCACCGGGGAGCTGTTTTTT
>.|.|TRBJ2-7|TRBV7-6
CASSTGTRNEQYF
TGTGCCAGCAGCACCGGGACACGTAACGAGCAGTACTTC
>.|.|TRBJ1-1|TRBV5-1
CASSLGTWGTEAFF
TGCGCCAGCAGCTTGGGGACATGGGGCACTGAAGCTTTCTTT
>.|TRBD1|TRBJ1-5|TRBV6-2/TRBV6-3
CASSRVTGGNQPQHF
TGTGCCAGCAGTCGAGTCACAGGGGGCAATCAGCCCCAGCATTTT
>few|TRBD1|TRBJ1-1|TRBV25-1
CASSGGTAEAFF
TGTGCCAGCAGTGGTGGGACAGCAGAAGCTTTCTTT
>.|TRBD1|TRBJ1-5|TRBV7-2
CASSAGQGYQPQHF
TGTGCCAGCAGCGCCGGACAGGGCTATCAGCCCCAGCATTTT
>.|.|TRBJ2-2|TRBV9
CASSVGRPTGELFF
TGTGCCAGCAGCGTTGGCAGGCCCACCGGGGAGCTGTTTTTT
>few|TRBD2|TRBJ2-7|TRBV7-6
CASGTSDPPAYEQYF
TGTGCCAGCGGGACTAGCGACCCCCCGGCGTACGAGCAGTACTTC